The 6 T cell receptor beta chains given below trace back to one sample, sequenced in a study of radiotherapy plus CTLA-4 blockade in lung cancer. Using immunoSEQ multiplex PCR, the repertoire was profiled, and TCRdb retains in-frame clones only, with some absent. This table has under 40,000 clones, roughly 71% appearing once. This specimen consisted of peripheral blood, obtained from a patient treated with radiotherapy plus ipilimumab. Receptors originate from a human donor with non-small cell lung cancer who had stable disease on radiotherapy plus ipilimumab.

The chain couples TRBV10-2 to TRBJ2-7, with 11 bases matching TRBD2. The germline CDR1 and CDR2 sequences are WSHSY and SAAADI. The length of the CDR3 is 14 residues. Trimming at V came to 7 bases and at J to 2 bases, leaving 4 bases not matched to a gene. The CDR3 loop is CASTGTSGTYEQYF. CDR3 sequence (DNA): TGCGCCAGCACCGGGACTAGCGGTACCTACGAGCAGTACTTC.

The rearrangement joins TRBV9 to TRBJ1-4; possibly TRBD1 for D (6 bases). Germline CDR1 and CDR2: SGDLS and YYNGEE. The CDR3 consists of 12 residues. V dropped 8 bases and J dropped 10 bases, with 15 bases sitting between them. The CDR3 nucleotides are TGTGCCAGTGCTCGGGGGGGCGGAAAACTGTTTTTT. Protein: CASARGGGKLFF. The whole variable domain, filled in from reference TRBV9 and TRBJ1-4, reads DSGVTQTPKHLITATGQRVTLRCSPRSGDLSVYWYQQSLDQGLQFLIQYYNGEERAKGNILERFSAQQFPDLHSELNLSSLELGDSALYFCASARGGGKLFFGSGTQLSVL.

This clone showed up just a few times. In nucleotides, the CDR3 is TGTGCCAGCAGCTTCCTAGCGGGAGGGAACAATGAGCAGTTCTTC. This translates into CASSFLAGGNNEQFF. The chain recombines TRBV7-2 with TRBJ2-1, with TRBD2 matching over 12 bases. Germline trimming cut 3 bases from V and 5 bases from J; bases unmatched to any gene: 2. This CDR3 contains 15 residues. Per germline, CDR1 SGHTA and CDR2 FQGNSA.

V gene TRBV11-2 combines with J gene TRBJ2-2; 9 positions agree with TRBD2. The CDR3 loop spans 17 amino acids. Germline trimming cut 3 bases from V and 0 bases from J; bases unmatched to any gene: 5. Germline loops: CDR1 SGHAT, CDR2 FQNNGV. CDR3 region: CASSFLRGGANTGELFF. The DNA of the CDR3 is TGTGCCAGCAGCTTCCTGCGGGGGGGCGCGAACACCGGGGAGCTGTTTTTT.

The V call is TRBV5-1, the J call TRBJ2-5, with 13 bases that match TRBD2. Germline V CDR1 and CDR2: SGHRS, YFSETQ. Trimming took 2 bases from V and 5 from J; bases not matched to a gene: 6. The CDR3 length is 16 residues. CDR3: CASSFQGLAGIETQYF. CDR3 in DNA: TGCGCCAGCAGCTTTCAGGGACTAGCGGGAATCGAGACCCAGTACTTC.

This clone came up a few times. The rearrangement joins TRBV6-5 to TRBJ1-2, with D uncertain. Deletions cut 6 bases from V and 2 bases from J, with 13 bases between. Germline loops: CDR1 MNHEY, CDR2 SVGAGI. The CDR3 loop spans 14 amino acids. CDR3 sequence (DNA): TGTGCCAGCAGGCCCCTCTCTCCAAACTATGGCTACACCTTC. It codes for CASRPLSPNYGYTF.